The T cell receptor beta chain under discussion was sequenced for a study of blood T cell repertoires in COVID-19. Study as a whole: In each case, the material was cDNA or gDNA derived from T cells, B-cell-depleted T cells, or PBMCs.

Sequenced by immunoSEQ multiplex PCR; TCRdb stores in-frame clones only, minus some. The table has over 95,000 clones, around 85% seen once. The CDR3 contains 17 residues. The junction had 9 bases not matched to a gene; V was cut back by 0 bases and J by 6 bases. Germline lookup yields CDR1 SGDLS and CDR2 YYNGEE. V is TRBV9 and J is TRBJ2-2, with 9 bases identical to TRBD1. The sample comprised peripheral blood. The sequence was obtained from a man aged 50 or older with acute or convalescent COVID-19. The CDR3 sequence: CASSVVPGQGRSGELFF. CDR3 DNA sequence: TGTGCCAGCAGCGTAGTCCCGGGACAGGGTCGATCCGGGGAGCTGTTTTTT.